The clone carrying this TCR beta chain was picked up many times. Its antigen is not known. The CDR3 covers 16 residues. The V and J ends lost 0 bases and 4 bases respectively, with 13 bases between them. Germline V CDR1 and CDR2: MNHNY, SVGAGI (reference sequence). This sample is drawn from a study of T cell repertoires in cytomegalovirus infection. The wider study: The public TCR beta signatures pointed to both CMV infection and matching HLA type. General observations from the study: HLA-C-restricted CMV clonotypes gave the most frequent clonotype in two of eight donors.

TCRdb itself ran the reads through MiXCR, one entry per CDR3 protein. This repertoire shows around 450,000 distinct CDR3 sequences, around 11% found once; its top ten account for roughly a tenth. This sequence was found in a human donor in good health (CMV status not recorded). Some clones in this sample may be carry-over from other donors' samples. The rearrangement links TRBV6-6 to TRBJ2-1, with D perhaps TRBD1 or TRBD2 (5 bases each). Sample: PBMCs. The CDR3 loop is CASSYSTGTPYNEQFF. CDR3 in DNA: TGTGCCAGCAGTTACTCGACGGGGACCCCTTACAATGAGCAGTTCTTC.